This entry features one T cell receptor beta chain sequence. Its specificity is unknown. Sample time point: proximal margin of the surgical specimen (macroscopically non-inflamed). TCRdb's copy holds only in-frame clones and misses some; the assay was immunoSEQ multiplex PCR. The table records fewer than 4,500 clones, 89% of them present only once. The CDR3 totals 15 residues. The source of the sample is a study of T cell repertoires in ileal Crohn's disease. Study context: About half of patients got postoperative therapy: approximately twelve thiopurines, approximately 18 anti-TNF.

Whole-study findings and limits: Active smokers at surgery had more clonal expansions than non-smokers.

This sequence joins TRBV21-1 and TRBJ2-7; the table's D call, TRBD2, has no DNA check behind it. TRBV21-1 corresponds to a pseudogene. The TCR was taken from an adult with Crohn's disease. Sequenced: ileal tissue. CDR3 region: CASSKEAGGAYEQYF. Here the CDR3 DNA reads TGTGCCAGCAGCAAAGAGGCGGGAGGGGCCTACGAGCAGTACTTC.